This TCR beta chain was identified during a study of a mutant IDH1 vaccine in newly diagnosed glioma. Study-level background: Beforehand, treatment had been radiotherapy, temozolomide, or both; the majority received both.

The CDR3 extends over 14 amino acids. Trimming took 3 bases from V and 2 from J; bases not matched to a gene: 4. Germline loops: CDR1 MNHEY, CDR2 SMNVEV (reference sequence). Data came from immunoSEQ multiplex PCR; TCRdb stores just in-frame clones and leaves some out. The sample yields roughly 99,000 clones, 80% to 90% seen once. Study-wide results and caveats: Pseudoprogression seemed unlinked to shifts in top peripheral T cell clonotypes. The vaccine induced immune responses, and these occurred in approximately 93% of patients.

To note about this clone: Its specificity is not known.

Time point described: baseline, week 1 (first vaccination visit). Documented treatment: pre-vaccination baseline after standard-of-care therapy. The donor cohort comprised cases of new WHO grade 3 or 4 IDH1-mutant, ATRX-lost astrocytoma. This TCR came from a woman aged 50 to 60 with glioma. The material sequenced was PBMCs, taken from a glioma patient treated with radiotherapy, temozolomide or both. The chain carries TRBV27 and TRBJ2-7; 7 bases match TRBD1. This chain's CDR3 is CASSLWQGAYEQYF. CDR3 DNA sequence: TGTGCCAGCAGTTTGTGGCAGGGGGCCTACGAGCAGTACTTC.